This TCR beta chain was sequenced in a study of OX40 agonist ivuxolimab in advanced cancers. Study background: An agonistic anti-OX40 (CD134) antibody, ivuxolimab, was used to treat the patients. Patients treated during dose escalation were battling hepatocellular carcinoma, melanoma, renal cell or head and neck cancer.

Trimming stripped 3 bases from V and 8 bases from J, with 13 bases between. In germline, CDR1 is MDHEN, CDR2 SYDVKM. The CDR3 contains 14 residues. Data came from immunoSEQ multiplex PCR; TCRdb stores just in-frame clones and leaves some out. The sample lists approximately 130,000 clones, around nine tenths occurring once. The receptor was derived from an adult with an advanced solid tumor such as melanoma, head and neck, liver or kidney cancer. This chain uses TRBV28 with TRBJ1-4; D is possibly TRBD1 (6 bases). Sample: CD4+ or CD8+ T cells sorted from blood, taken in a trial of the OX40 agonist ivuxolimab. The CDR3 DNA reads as TGTGCCAGCAGTTTGGGGGGGGCCGGGGAAAAACTGTTTTTT. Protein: CASSLGGAGEKLFF.